This passage covers 29 T cell receptor beta chains from one sample sequenced in a study of T cell repertoires in cytomegalovirus infection. These receptors have no identified antigens. TCRdb itself ran the reads through MiXCR, one entry per CDR3 protein. The top ten clones hold roughly 50% of a sample with a few hundred thousand distinct CDR3 sequences, 40% of them seen once. Sequenced here: cultured PBMCs, sampled from culture after CMV antigen stimulation. Receptor source: a human donor in good health (CMV status not recorded). Some clones in this sample may be carry-over from other donors' samples.

The chain couples TRBV4-1 to TRBJ2-3, with D perhaps matching TRBD2 (5 bases). Germline values: CDR1 MGHRA, CDR2 YSYEKL. The CDR3 runs to 16 residues. The V end was cut by 0 bases, the J end by 1 base, with 11 bases between. DNA of the CDR3: TGCGCCAGCAGCCAAGAACAGCTAGCCGGCACAGATACGCAGTATTTT. Protein product: CASSQEQLAGTDTQYF.

The chain employs TRBV5-4 and TRBJ1-2; D might be TRBD1 (5 bases). The V gene lost 3 bases and the J gene lost 3 bases, with 12 bases spanning the gap. This CDR3 region has 14 residues. Germline V lookup: CDR1 SGHNT, CDR2 YYREEE (reference sequence). The CDR3 is CASSWGLGDYGYTF. The CDR3, as DNA: TGTGCCAGCAGCTGGGGACTTGGTGACTATGGCTACACCTTC. Full variable domain (missing parts from reference TRBV5-4 and TRBJ1-2): ETGVTQSPTHLIKTRGQQVTLRCSSQSGHNTVSWYQQALGQGPQFIFQYYREEENGRGNFPPRFSGLQFPNYSSELNVNALELDDSALYLCASSWGLGDYGYTFGSGTRLTVV.

The chain is built from TRBV7-8 and TRBJ2-7; D remains ambiguous. This CDR3 has 15 amino acids. The ends were cut back, 1 base at V and 4 bases at J, with 14 bases in the middle. The germline V gene encodes CDR1 SGHVS and CDR2 FQNEAQ. CDR3 sequence reads: CASSLGATGHYEQYF. CDR3 coding DNA: TGTGCCAGCAGCTTAGGAGCTACCGGCCATTACGAGCAGTACTTC.

The genes are TRBV20-1 and TRBJ1-1; 7 bases map to TRBD1. The CDR3 is 12 amino acids. Germline V CDR1 and CDR2: DFQATT, SNEGSKA (reference sequence). The junction had 4 bases not matched to a gene; V was cut back by 6 bases and J by 3 bases. For the CDR3, the DNA is TGCAGTGCCCGACAGGGTGACACTGAAGCTTTCTTT. Translated, it gives CSARQGDTEAFF.

This clonotype showed up just a few times. CDR3 protein: CASSPRTDYRGNQPQHF. The CDR3 region has the DNA TGTGCCAGCAGTCCCCGGACAGACTACCGGGGCAATCAGCCCCAGCATTTT. This chain joins TRBV12-3 or TRBV12-4 and TRBJ1-5, with D possibly matching TRBD1 (6 bases). V lost 5 bases to trimming and J lost 2 bases, with 19 bases between them. The CDR3 is 17 amino acids.

The rearrangement uses TRBV28 and TRBJ2-7, with 7 bases that match TRBD2. CDR1 is MDHEN and CDR2 is SYDVKM in the germline V gene. This CDR3 comprises 13 residues. This chain's CDR3 is CGTGEGRPYEQYF. The DNA of the CDR3 is TGTGGGACGGGGGAGGGCCGTCCCTACGAGCAGTACTTC.

The chain carries TRBV11-2 and TRBJ2-1; the match to TRBD2 covers 12 bases. V lost 1 base and J lost 7; bases outside the gene matches: 5. Germline loops: CDR1 SGHAT, CDR2 FQNNGV. The CDR3 has 16 amino acids. CDR3 sequence reads: CASSLVPTSGRNEQFF. The CDR3 region has the DNA TGTGCCAGCAGCTTAGTTCCGACTAGCGGGAGAAATGAGCAGTTCTTC. Supplemented by reference TRBV11-2 and TRBJ2-1, the full variable domain reads EAGVAQSPRYKIIEKRQSVAFWCNPISGHATLYWYQQILGQGPKLLIQFQNNGVVDDSQLPKDRFSAERLKGVDSTLKIQPAKLEDSAVYLCASSLVPTSGRNEQFFGPGTRLTVL.

J is TRBJ1-4 and V is TRBV7-2; a possible D gene is TRBD1 (6 bases). This CDR3 comprises 16 residues. Germline V gene sequence: CDR1 SGHTA, CDR2 FQGNSA. V dropped 6 bases and J dropped 0 bases, with 14 bases sitting between them. CDR3: CASSPGGHATNEKLFF. CDR3 in DNA: TGTGCCAGCAGTCCCGGGGGGCATGCAACTAATGAAAAACTGTTTTTT.

The rearrangement uses TRBV20-1 and TRBJ1-5; D remains ambiguous. The germline gives CDR1 DFQATT, CDR2 SNEGSKA (reference sequence). The CDR3 extends over 13 amino acids. V lost 5 bases and J lost 5, with 13 bases in between. The CDR3 protein is CSALKMEDQPQHF. In nucleotides, the CDR3 is TGCAGTGCTCTTAAAATGGAGGATCAGCCCCAGCATTTT.

The chain is built from TRBV12-3 or TRBV12-4 and TRBJ2-1; 13 positions match TRBD2. V shed 5 bases and J 10 bases; nucleotides not matched to a gene: 5. The CDR3 contains 14 residues. CDR3 bases: TGTGCCAGCAGTGGACTAGCGGGGGCCCCGGAGCAGTTCTTC. Its protein product is CASSGLAGAPEQFF.

This clonotype occurred a few times. The chain is built from TRBV4-1 and TRBJ1-4; tentatively, D is TRBD1 (6 bases). The length of the CDR3 is 15 residues. Germline V CDR1 and CDR2: MGHRA, YSYEKL. Between the trimmed V and J ends, which lost 4 bases and 0 bases, there was a span of 9 bases. CDR3 nucleotide sequence: TGCGCCAGCAGCCCCGGACAGACAACTAATGAAAAACTGTTTTTT. Residues: CASSPGQTTNEKLFF.

This clonotype was observed a few times. This chain uses TRBV7-8 with TRBJ2-5; tentatively, D is TRBD2 (6 bases). Germline CDR1 SGHVS, CDR2 FQNEAQ. This CDR3 is 14 amino acids long. V was pared by 7 bases and J by 0 bases, with 12 bases between. CDR3 bases: TGTGCCAGCAACCCTTCGGGGGACCAAGAGACCCAGTACTTC. Encoded protein: CASNPSGDQETQYF.

This clonotype appeared a few times. The rearrangement uses TRBV4-1 and TRBJ2-5; weak D call: TRBD1 (5 bases). Trimming left V 1 base short and J 1 base short, with 10 bases between. The CDR3 length is 15 residues. Germline CDR1 is MGHRA and CDR2 is YSYEKL. The CDR3 is CASSQARVGQETQYF. The CDR3 nucleotides read TGCGCCAGCAGCCAAGCCAGGGTCGGCCAAGAGACCCAGTACTTC.

This clonotype ranks as medium-sized (0.01 to 0.1%). This chain links TRBV7-9 with TRBJ1-6; TRBD1 agrees at 9 bases. The CDR3 has 17 amino acids. Per germline, CDR1 SEHNR and CDR2 FQNEAQ (reference sequence). Trimming took 4 bases from V and 8 from J; bases not matched to a gene: 12. The CDR3 region is CASSSHDWTGVDSPLHF. The CDR3 DNA reads TGTGCCAGCAGCTCACACGATTGGACAGGGGTCGATTCACCCCTCCACTTT.

The chain recombines TRBV7-6 with TRBJ2-7; TRBD1 matches at 9 bases. V was pared by 5 bases and J by 4 bases, with 9 bases of the junction left unmatched. Per the germline V gene, CDR1 is SGHVS and CDR2 is FNYEAQ. There are 15 residues in the CDR3. The CDR3, as DNA: TGTGCCAGCAGCCAGCGGACAGGGGCAGCTTACGAGCAGTACTTC. It is translated as CASSQRTGAAYEQYF.

The J gene is TRBJ2-1, the V gene TRBV19; D gene ambiguous. The CDR3 is made up of 16 amino acids. Germline values: CDR1 LNHDA, CDR2 SQIVND (reference sequence). Between the trimmed V and J ends, which lost 6 bases and 8 bases, there was a span of 23 bases. CDR3 sequence: CASSNEAYPSWHEQFF. As DNA, the CDR3 is TGTGCCAGTAGCAATGAAGCTTACCCCTCGTGGCATGAGCAGTTCTTC.

This clonotype was seen more than once but under ten times. The CDR3 is CASSLGYQQPQHF. The CDR3 DNA is TGTGCCAGCAGCTTAGGGTACCAGCAGCCCCAGCATTTT. The chain recombines TRBV7-2 with TRBJ1-5, with D unclear. Deletions cut 1 base from V and 7 bases from J, with 8 bases between. CDR3 size: 13 residues. In germline, CDR1 is SGHTA, CDR2 FQGNSA.

This clonotype was picked up a small number of times. The V call is TRBV5-6, the J call TRBJ1-1; D ambiguous. V dropped 2 bases and J dropped 0 bases, with 17 bases sitting between them. Germline assignment: CDR1 SGHDT and CDR2 YYEEEE. The CDR3 loop spans 17 amino acids. CDR3 loop: CASSFAPLRHMNTEAFF. The CDR3 bases are TGTGCCAGCAGCTTTGCCCCCCTCCGACACATGAACACTGAAGCTTTCTTT.

The V call is TRBV3-1, the J call TRBJ2-1; 10 nucleotides match TRBD2. J gave up 4 bases and V 6 bases, and 6 bases lay outside the gene matches. The CDR3 covers 15 residues. CDR1 LGHDT and CDR2 YNNKEL come from the germline V gene (reference sequence). This chain's CDR3 is CASSHSGRSYNEQFF. CDR3 bases: TGTGCCAGCAGTCATAGCGGGAGGAGTTACAATGAGCAGTTCTTC.

The V call is TRBV7-2, the J call TRBJ2-5; 7 bases agree with TRBD2. CDR3 length: 15 amino acids. Trimming took 5 bases from V and 5 from J; bases not matched to a gene: 11. CDR1 is SGHTA, CDR2 FQGNSA, per germline. The CDR3 DNA sequence: TGTGCCAGCAGCAAAGAGGGAGGGGCGGGTGAGACCCAGTACTTC. As protein: CASSKEGGAGETQYF.

The chain has TRBV7-9 and TRBJ1-1; D remains unclear. Germline-derived CDR1 and CDR2 are SEHNR and FQNEAQ (reference sequence). The V gene lost 4 bases and the J gene lost 7 bases, with 10 bases spanning the gap. The CDR3 is made up of 12 amino acids. CDR3 amino acids: CASSSPSIEAFF. CDR3 DNA sequence: TGTGCCAGCAGCTCCCCGTCTATTGAAGCTTTCTTT.

This clonotype has more than one count but fewer than ten. The chain uses TRBV12-3 or TRBV12-4 and TRBJ1-1; D call uncertain. Trimming removed 3 bases at V and 6 bases at J, with 8 bases between. The CDR3 runs 12 residues. The CDR3 loop reads CASSFWDSEAFF. Written as DNA, the CDR3 is TGTGCCAGCAGTTTTTGGGATTCTGAAGCTTTCTTT.

The V gene is TRBV7-9, the J gene TRBJ2-5; D call uncertain. The CDR3 is 13 residues long. CDR1 SEHNR and CDR2 FQNEAQ come from the germline V gene (reference sequence). Trimming cost V 3 bases and J 5 bases, with 10 bases left between them. DNA for the CDR3: TGTGCCAGCAGCTTCTTACCGGTGGAGACCCAGTACTTC. Protein product: CASSFLPVETQYF. Full variable domain (outside the CDR3, taken from reference TRBV7-9 and TRBJ2-5): DTGVSQNPRHKITKRGQNVTFRCDPISEHNRLYWYRQTLGQGPEFLTYFQNEAQLEKSRLLSDRFSAERPKGSFSTLEIQRTEQGDSAMYLCASSFLPVETQYFGPGTRLLVL.

The chain joins TRBV19 to TRBJ1-2, with TRBD1 as a possible D gene (6 bases). CDR1 and CDR2 from the germline V gene are LNHDA and SQIVND (reference sequence). Trimming removed 7 bases from V and 0 bases from J, with 18 bases in between. This CDR3 contains 16 residues. CDR3 nucleotide sequence: TGTGCCAGTAAAACGGCAGGGGTGACTCCTAACTATGGCTACACCTTC. This sequence encodes CASKTAGVTPNYGYTF.

The V call is TRBV7-9, the J call TRBJ1-5; tentatively, D is TRBD1 (6 bases). The V end was cut by 4 bases, the J end by 7 bases, with 14 bases between. CDR3 size: 14 residues. Germline loops: CDR1 SEHNR, CDR2 FQNEAQ (reference sequence). The DNA for the CDR3 is TGTGCCAGCAGCTCCTCGACAGGTGGGCAGCCCCAGCATTTT. Protein: CASSSSTGGQPQHF.

This clonotype was seen only a few times. The chain uses TRBV7-6 and TRBJ2-3, with TRBD2 matching over 9 bases. The CDR3 extends over 17 amino acids. Germline loops: CDR1 SGHVS, CDR2 FNYEAQ. V shed 3 bases and J 1 base; nucleotides not matched to a gene: 8. In DNA, the CDR3 is TGTGCCAGCAGCTTGGGGCGGGGGGGCCGTGGCACAGATACGCAGTATTTT. It is translated as CASSLGRGGRGTDTQYF.

The V gene is TRBV11-2, the J gene TRBJ2-7, with D possibly TRBD2 on 6 matching bases. Germline loops: CDR1 SGHAT, CDR2 FQNNGV. Trimming took 7 bases from V and 7 from J, leaving 20 bases between them. This CDR3 has 14 amino acids. The CDR3 sequence: CASTPDSFGREQYF. The CDR3 DNA is TGTGCCAGCACCCCGGACTCGTTTGGGAGGGAGCAGTACTTC. Drawing the rest from reference TRBV11-2 and TRBJ2-7, the complete variable domain is EAGVAQSPRYKIIEKRQSVAFWCNPISGHATLYWYQQILGQGPKLLIQFQNNGVVDDSQLPKDRFSAERLKGVDSTLKIQPAKLEDSAVYLCASTPDSFGREQYFGPGTRLTVT.

The V gene is TRBV10-3, the J gene TRBJ1-1; D call uncertain. Trimming pared 0 bases from V and 0 bases from J, leaving 11 bases between. Germline lookup yields CDR1 ENHRY and CDR2 SYGVKD. The CDR3 extends over 16 amino acids. The DNA of the CDR3 is TGTGCCATCAGTGAGTCGAGAGGCAGACTGAACACTGAAGCTTTCTTT. Encoded protein: CAISESRGRLNTEAFF.

This rearrangement joins TRBV19 to TRBJ2-2; possible D gene TRBD1, 7 bases. The CDR3 runs 15 residues. Germline-derived CDR1 and CDR2 are LNHDA and SQIVND (reference sequence). Trimming removed 4 bases from V and 5 bases from J, with 14 bases in between. DNA for the CDR3: TGTGCCAGTAGTAGCCCAGGGGGGAGGACCGGGGAGCTGTTTTTT. Residues: CASSSPGGRTGELFF.